This is a list of T cell receptor beta chains from one sample in a study of graft-versus-host responses after intestinal transplantation. Profiled with immunoSEQ multiplex PCR; TCRdb holds only in-frame clones, not every one. The sample carries roughly 40,000 clones, nearly 90% recorded once. The source was PBMCs, collected roughly 270 days after transplant. All receptors derive from a human patient who received an intestinal transplant, so some T cells may come from the graft donor. Both conserved end residues are part of each CDR3. A D gene is named only where the DNA matches it firmly. Some rows have no size entry. The others give once, few or many, or a class for an expanded clone.

size	V	J	D	DNA	CDR3
NA	TRBV11-2	TRBJ2-1	NA	TGTGCCAGCAGTCTCCCCCCCCCGGGACAAAATGAGCAGTTCTTC	CASSLPPPGQNEQFF
few	TRBV6-5	TRBJ1-1	TRBD1	TGTGCCAGCAGAGGGGACAGGGTAGGTGAAGCTTTCTTT	CASRGDRVGEAFF
NA	TRBV18	TRBJ2-7	NA	TGTGCCAGCTCACCACCGGACAGCTACGAGCAGTACTTC	CASSPPDSYEQYF
NA	TRBV18	TRBJ2-7	TRBD1	TGTGCCAGCTCACAAGGATCCGGGACAGGGACCTACGAGCAGTACTTC	CASSQGSGTGTYEQYF
NA	TRBV11-2	TRBJ1-6	TRBD1	TGTGCCAGCAGCTGGTGGCGGGGAGACAGGGGCCGTGGTAATTCACCCCTCCACTTT	CASSWWRGDRGRGNSPLHF
NA	TRBV15	TRBJ2-1	NA	TGTGCCACCAGCAGAGAGGTAGGGGCCGGGTTCTTC	CATSREVGAGFF
NA	TRBV11-3	TRBJ2-5	NA	TGTGCCAGCAGCTCAATAAAGGGGCAAGAGACCCAGTACTTC	CASSSIKGQETQYF
few	TRBV11-2	TRBJ1-5	TRBD1	TGTGCCAGCAGCTCAGGGACAGGGGGTCAGCCCCAGCATTTT	CASSSGTGGQPQHF
NA	TRBV5-4	TRBJ2-7	TRBD2	TGTGCCAGCAGCTTAGTTGGTCGGGGGGGCAACTCGTACGAGCAGTACTTC	CASSLVGRGGNSYEQYF
NA	TRBV7-9	TRBJ2-5	NA	TGTGCCAGCAGCTCAGTAGGCGGGGAGACCCAGTACTTC	CASSSVGGETQYF
once	TRBV6-5	TRBJ2-7	NA	TGTGCCAGCAGTTACTTGGAGAACTACGAGCAGTACTTC	CASSYLENYEQYF
NA	TRBV4-2	TRBJ1-2	TRBD1	TGTGCCAGCAGCTTGGCGTCGGGACAGAACTATGGCTACACCTTC	CASSLASGQNYGYTF
NA	TRBV4-2	TRBJ2-3	NA	TGTGCCAGCAGCCAAGATGGTCAGGATACGAGCACAGATACGCAGTATTTT	CASSQDGQDTSTDTQYF
NA	TRBV5-1	TRBJ1-1	TRBD1	TGCGCCAGCAGCTTACAGGGGGCAATCACTGAAGCTTTCTTT	CASSLQGAITEAFF
once	TRBV6-5	TRBJ2-3	NA	TGTGCCAGCAGTTACTCGAGGGGGTTCCCCACAGATACGCAGTATTTT	CASSYSRGFPTDTQYF
few	TRBV6-9	TRBJ1-2	NA	TGTGCCAGCAGTTATGGCTACACCTTC	CASSYGYTF
NA	TRBV6-5	TRBJ2-7	NA	TGTGCCAGCAGTGAAACTTCAGGGAAAAGGGGCTTC	CASSETSGKRGF
NA	TRBV10-3	TRBJ1-2	NA	TGTGCCATCAGTGAGGTCCAGGGAGAAGGCTACACCTTC	CAISEVQGEGYTF
NA	TRBV9	TRBJ2-7	TRBD1	TGTGCCAGCAGCGCCGCCGGGACAGGGGGCAACGAGCAGTACTTC	CASSAAGTGGNEQYF
NA	TRBV7-9	TRBJ1-1	NA	TGTGCCAGCAGCTTAGTCCCCCGGGCCGACACTGAAGCTTTCTTT	CASSLVPRADTEAFF
NA	TRBV20-1	TRBJ1-2	NA	TGCAGTGCTAGTTTGGGTCGCTACACCTTC	CSASLGRYTF
NA	TRBV5-4	TRBJ1-6	TRBD1	TGTGCCAGCAGCTTAGGTGGGGTCAGGGGGCGTGATTCACCCCTCCACTTT	CASSLGGVRGRDSPLHF
NA	TRBV7-9	TRBJ1-1	NA	TGTGCCAGCAGCTCACCTGTCCAGGGCCTAGGCACTGAAGCTTTCTTT	CASSSPVQGLGTEAFF
once	TRBV19	TRBJ2-3	NA	TGTGCCAGTAATCCACATCGTGGAGCTAGGAGCACAGATACGCAGTATTTT	CASNPHRGARSTDTQYF
NA	TRBV6-6	TRBJ2-5	NA	TGTGCCAGCAGTCGCGGGACAGTAAGAGAGACCCAGTACTTC	CASSRGTVRETQYF
NA	TRBV5-8	TRBJ1-1	NA	TGTGCCAGCAGCTTTCTATCGGGGCAACGGAGCACTGAAGCTTTCTTT	CASSFLSGQRSTEAFF
NA	TRBV5-8	TRBJ1-6	NA	TGTGCCAGCAGCTTTCATGGCCATACCTATAATTCACCCCTCCACTTT	CASSFHGHTYNSPLHF
NA	TRBV7-8	TRBJ2-3	NA	TGTGCCAGCAGCGGACCGCTCGAGGCTAGCACAGATACGCAGTATTTT	CASSGPLEASTDTQYF
large	TRBV18	TRBJ1-1	TRBD1	TGTGCCAGCTCACCCGACAGGGGCACTGAAGCTTTCTTT	CASSPDRGTEAFF
NA	TRBV11-3	TRBJ2-4	TRBD2	TGTGCCAGCAGTTCGACTAGCGGGGGGGCCCAGAACATTCAGTACTTC	CASSSTSGGAQNIQYF
NA	TRBV7-8	TRBJ2-7	NA	TGTGCCAGCAGCTCCTCAACAACCCCTCTCCGCCACGAGCAGTACTTC	CASSSSTTPLRHEQYF
NA	TRBV6-5	TRBJ2-3	NA	TGTGCCACCGCCAGCACGCACACAGATACGCAGTATTTT	CATASTHTDTQYF
NA	TRBV19	TRBJ2-5	NA	TGTGCCAGCAGTGTGACCGGGACGATACAAGAGACCCAGTACTTC	CASSVTGTIQETQYF
NA	TRBV18	TRBJ2-3	TRBD1	TGTGCCAGCTCACCACAGGTGAGCAACAGGGGTGGCACAGATACGCAGTATTTT	CASSPQVSNRGGTDTQYF
NA	TRBV30	TRBJ2-7	NA	TGTGCCTGGACAACGGTTGACGAGCAGTACTTC	CAWTTVDEQYF
once	TRBV7-7	TRBJ2-1	NA	TGTGCCAGCAGCCCAACTGGCAGTCCGGAACCCAATGAGCAGTTCTTC	CASSPTGSPEPNEQFF